These T cell receptor beta chains were read from a single sample in a study of T cell responses to AZD1222 COVID-19 vaccine. Profiled with immunoSEQ multiplex PCR; TCRdb holds only in-frame clones, not every one. The sample lists 150,000 to 200,000 clones; roughly nine tenths were seen once. The sequences come from peripheral blood, collected 28 days after the second AZD1222 dose. The receptors derive from an adult who received the AZD1222 COVID-19 vaccine. The conserved cysteine and the conserved F or W are not part of the CDR3 here. D genes are given only for firm matches.

TRBV7-2	13	TRBJ1-2	TRBD1	ASSLRTGVDYGYT
TRBV6-2/TRBV6-3	13	TRBJ1-1	NA	ASSRQEEAGTEAF
TRBV5-1	12	TRBJ2-7	TRBD1	ASSLGQGAYEQY
TRBV15	10	TRBJ1-5	NA	ATSPFGQPQH
TRBV7-9	10	TRBJ1-6	NA	ASSLGGSPLH
TRBV28	14	TRBJ1-1	NA	ASSSPGGYRYTEAF
TRBV19	13	TRBJ2-3	TRBD1	ASSIGQGATDTQY
TRBV5-4	12	TRBJ2-1	TRBD1	ASSSGQGANEQF
TRBV7-9	12	TRBJ2-3	NA	ASKEWGSTDTQY
TRBV9	14	TRBJ1-2	TRBD1	ASSVRETGTGYGYT
TRBV5-1	10	TRBJ2-7	NA	ASRRGPREQY
TRBV28	14	TRBJ2-7	TRBD2	ASSSPGLAVSYEQY
TRBV29-1	12	TRBJ1-4	NA	SVVGGGQNEKLF
TRBV5-1	13	TRBJ1-6	TRBD1	ASSLVQGYNSPLH
TRBV7-2	15	TRBJ2-1	TRBD1	ASSLSGGQGLYNEQF